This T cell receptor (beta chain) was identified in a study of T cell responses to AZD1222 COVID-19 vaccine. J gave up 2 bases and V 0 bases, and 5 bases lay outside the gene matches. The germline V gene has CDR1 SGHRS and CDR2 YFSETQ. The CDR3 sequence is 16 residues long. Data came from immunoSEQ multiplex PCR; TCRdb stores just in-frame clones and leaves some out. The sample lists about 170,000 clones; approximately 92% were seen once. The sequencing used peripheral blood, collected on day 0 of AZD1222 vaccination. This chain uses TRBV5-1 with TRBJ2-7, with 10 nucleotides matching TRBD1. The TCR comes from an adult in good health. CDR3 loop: CASSLGLGQGAYEQYF. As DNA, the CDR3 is TGCGCCAGCAGCTTGGGCTTAGGACAGGGGGCCTACGAGCAGTACTTC. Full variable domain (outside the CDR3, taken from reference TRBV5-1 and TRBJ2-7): KAGVTQTPRYLIKTRGQQVTLSCSPISGHRSVSWYQQTPGQGLQFLFEYFSETQRNKGNFPGRFSGRQFSNSRSEMNVSTLELGDSALYLCASSLGLGQGAYEQYFGPGTRLTVT.